A single sample is the source of the 27 T cell receptor beta chains below, sequenced in a study of technical replicates of blood from a few donors. Sequencing used immunoSEQ multiplex PCR; TCRdb keeps in-frame clones, though not all of them. Seen here are approximately 87,000 clones, roughly 94% observed once, and the top ten hold approximately 0.25%. Sequenced input: T cells isolated from PBMCs. These TCRs come from a human donor in good health.

The chain recombines TRBV2 with TRBJ2-1; no clear D. This CDR3 has 12 amino acids. Germline CDR1 SNHLY, CDR2 FYNNEI. The V end was cut by 8 bases, the J end by 6 bases, with 11 bases between. CDR3 nucleotides: TGTGCCAGCGGGCTTGGTGGCAATGAGCAGTTCTTC. Amino acids: CASGLGGNEQFF.

The rearrangement uses TRBV4-2 and TRBJ2-6; 9 nucleotides match TRBD1. Germline assignment: CDR1 LGHNA and CDR2 YNFKEQ. Trimming cost V 0 bases and J 0 bases; bases outside gene matches: 9. This CDR3 comprises 20 residues. The CDR3 DNA reads TGTGCCAGCAGCCAAGATTGGGAGGGACAGGGAGACTCTGGGGCCAACGTCCTGACTTTC. Protein sequence: CASSQDWEGQGDSGANVLTF.

The gene calls are TRBV5-1 and TRBJ2-7; D gene uncertain. The germline V and J ends were trimmed by 1 base and 6 bases, with 5 bases remaining between them. From germline, CDR1 is SGHRS and CDR2 YFSETQ. The CDR3 is 11 amino acids. The CDR3 DNA sequence: TGCGCCAGCAGCTTGCACTCCGAGCAGTACTTC. Protein: CASSLHSEQYF.

The gene calls are TRBV28 and TRBJ2-4; 7 bases align to TRBD1. Germline V gene sequence: CDR1 MDHEN, CDR2 SYDVKM. This CDR3 region has 19 residues. The ends lost 5 bases at V and 8 bases at J; junction bases unmatched: 24. The CDR3 DNA sequence: TGTGCCAGCAGTGGAGGACAGGAGGATCTAGCCCCAGGCCAGGACATTCAGTACTTC. It yields the protein CASSGGQEDLAPGQDIQYF.

The genes are TRBV7-8 and TRBJ2-1; a weak D match, TRBD2 (6 bases). V was pared by 1 base and J by 5 bases, with 15 bases between. CDR1 and CDR2 (germline): SGHVS, FQNEAQ. The CDR3 has 16 amino acids. The CDR3 DNA sequence: TGTGCCAGCAGCTTAGGGGGCGGGATGGAGAACAATGAGCAGTTCTTC. Protein product: CASSLGGGMENNEQFF.

The rearrangement links TRBV16 to TRBJ1-5, with TRBD1 identical over 8 bases. Germline CDR1 KGHSY, CDR2 FQNENV. The CDR3 sequence is 18 residues long. Trimming took 0 bases from V and 5 from J; bases not matched to a gene: 12. CDR3 DNA sequence: TGTGCCAGCAGCCAATCCGTCAGGACGGGACAGGAAGATCAGCCCCAGCATTTT. It codes for CASSQSVRTGQEDQPQHF. Combining the CDR3 with reference TRBV16 and TRBJ1-5 gives the whole variable domain GEEVAQTPKHLVRGEGQKAKLYCAPIKGHSYVFWYQQVLKNEFKFLISFQNENVFDETGMPKERFSAKCLPNSPCSLEIQATKLEDSAVYFCASSQSVRTGQEDQPQHFGDGTRLSIL.

The V call is TRBV21-1, the J call TRBJ2-5; the table's D call, TRBD1, was not checked against the DNA. TRBV21-1 represents a pseudogene. This CDR3 is 16 amino acids long. The CDR3 is CASIKGRGQGQETQYF. The CDR3, as DNA: TGTGCCAGCATCAAGGGGCGGGGACAGGGACAAGAGACCCAGTACTTC.

The chain employs TRBV2 and TRBJ1-4, with TRBD1 as a possible D gene (6 bases). The CDR3 extends over 14 amino acids. The germline V gene encodes CDR1 SNHLY and CDR2 FYNNEI. V lost 3 bases, J lost 6 bases, and 11 bases lay in between. CDR3 nucleotides: TGTGCCAGCAGTGACAGGGGAGGGGATGAAAAACTGTTTTTT. Amino acid sequence: CASSDRGGDEKLFF.

The gene calls are TRBV5-4 and TRBJ2-5; tentative D call: TRBD1 (6 bases). The CDR3 has 16 residues. V was clipped by 2 bases and J by 5 bases, with 19 bases between them. Germline CDR1 reads SGHNT; CDR2 reads YYREEE (reference sequence). This CDR3 is CASSFVYRDARETQYF. Written as DNA, the CDR3 is TGTGCCAGCAGCTTTGTCTACAGGGATGCTCGGGAGACCCAGTACTTC.

The chain recombines TRBV10-2 with TRBJ2-7, with D maybe TRBD1 (6 bases). This CDR3 is 18 amino acids long. V dropped 10 bases and J dropped 3 bases, with 31 bases sitting between them. Germline V gene sequence: CDR1 WSHSY, CDR2 SAAADI. The CDR3 DNA sequence: TGCGCCACCAATCCCGGGCTCGCTTACAGGGCCCAACTCTACGAGCAGTACTTC. The encoded protein is CATNPGLAYRAQLYEQYF.

Note on this clone: At one of its ends the junction is not consistent with the germline gene, which may arise from a read error. The gene calls are TRBV28 and TRBJ2-5; 8 bases align to TRBD1. Germline loops: CDR1 MDHEN, CDR2 SYDVKM. This CDR3 has 13 amino acids. The CDR3 bases are TGTGCCAGCAATCAAATTCTGACAGGGGAATCTGACTTC. Encoded protein: CASNQILTGESDF.

This clone has a single count. V is TRBV6-5 and J is TRBJ2-1; D possibly corresponds to TRBD2 (5 bases). V gave up 7 bases and J gave up 10 bases, with 11 bases separating them. Germline-derived CDR1 and CDR2 are MNHEY and SVGAGI. The CDR3 extends over 11 amino acids. The CDR3 loop reads CASTLGGEQFF. CDR3 sequence (DNA): TGTGCCAGCACCCTAGGCGGGGAGCAGTTCTTC.

The chain uses TRBV19 and TRBJ1-5; D is ambiguous. Trimming removed 6 bases at V and 0 bases at J, with 9 bases between. Germline assignment: CDR1 LNHDA and CDR2 SQIVND (reference sequence). The CDR3 loop spans 14 amino acids. The CDR3 DNA follows: TGTGCCAGTAGGTACGGGGTTAGCAATCAGCCCCAGCATTTT. Encoded protein: CASRYGVSNQPQHF.

The chain uses TRBV4-2 and TRBJ1-1; D is possibly TRBD1 (5 bases). Trimming pared 3 bases from V and 6 bases from J, leaving 11 bases between. The CDR3 spans 13 residues. Germline CDR1 LGHNA, CDR2 YNFKEQ. This chain's CDR3 is CASSHAGSAEAFF. The CDR3 DNA sequence: TGTGCCAGCAGCCATGCAGGGTCAGCTGAAGCTTTCTTT.

This clone was found once. J is TRBJ2-7 and V is TRBV6-5, with D perhaps matching TRBD1 (6 bases). The CDR3 length is 14 residues. The V end was cut by 2 bases, the J end by 0 bases, with 8 bases between. CDR1 is MNHEY, CDR2 SVGAGI, per germline. The CDR3 DNA sequence: TGTGCCAGCAGTTACCGGGACAACTCCTACGAGCAGTACTTC. As protein: CASSYRDNSYEQYF.

The V and J genes are TRBV6-5 and TRBJ1-1; 9 bases map to TRBD1. Germline trimming cut 4 bases from V and 3 bases from J; bases unmatched to any gene: 6. Germline loops: CDR1 MNHEY, CDR2 SVGAGI. This CDR3 contains 15 residues. CDR3 nucleotide sequence: TGTGCCAGCAGTTTCCTGACAGGGGGGGACACTGAAGCTTTCTTT. Translated: CASSFLTGGDTEAFF.

This chain connects TRBV6-5 to TRBJ2-5; D ambiguous. Germline V gene lookup returns CDR1 MNHEY and CDR2 SVGAGI. This CDR3 spans 14 amino acids. Trimming stripped 6 bases from V and 1 base from J, with 12 bases between. The CDR3 DNA sequence: TGTGCCAGCAGCTCCGGAGTTGTCCAAGAGACCCAGTACTTC. This encodes CASSSGVVQETQYF.

V is TRBV19 and J is TRBJ2-3; D unclear. CDR1 is LNHDA and CDR2 is SQIVND in the germline V gene (reference sequence). Trimming shortened V by 4 bases and J by 2 bases, and 19 bases separated the two germline ends. There are 17 residues in the CDR3. CDR3 residues: CASSSKRLPGITDTQYF. The CDR3 DNA follows: TGTGCCAGTAGTAGTAAGAGGCTCCCCGGAATCACAGATACGCAGTATTTT.

In this sample, this clone turned up once. The chain has TRBV29-1 and TRBJ2-3; 11 bases line up with TRBD2. The ends lost 3 bases at V and 4 bases at J; junction bases unmatched: 6. The CDR3 is made up of 15 amino acids. CDR1 SQVTM and CDR2 ANQGSEA come from the germline V gene. This chain's CDR3 is CSVDGLAGGPDTQYF. CDR3 nucleotide sequence: TGCAGCGTTGATGGTCTAGCGGGAGGCCCAGATACGCAGTATTTT.

The chain links TRBV11-3 to TRBJ1-1; a weak D match, TRBD1 (5 bases). The V and J ends lost 5 bases and 1 base respectively, with 14 bases between them. This CDR3 spans 15 amino acids. CDR1 is SGHNT, CDR2 YENEEA, per germline. CDR3: CASSLRDWGNTEAFF. CDR3 bases: TGTGCCAGCAGCCTCCGGGACTGGGGGAACACTGAAGCTTTCTTT.

The chain has TRBV5-1 and TRBJ2-2, with D perhaps TRBD1 (6 bases). Germline CDR1 reads SGHRS; CDR2 reads YFSETQ. The CDR3 extends over 17 amino acids. The V gene lost 6 bases and the J gene lost 1 base, with 19 bases spanning the gap. CDR3 coding DNA: TGCGCCAGCACCTTTCCAACTACGACAGGGAACACCGGGGAGCTGTTTTTT. Its translation is CASTFPTTTGNTGELFF.

This chain joins TRBV10-1 and TRBJ2-5; 9 positions match TRBD1. From germline, CDR1 is WNHNN and CDR2 SYGVQD (reference sequence). The J segment lost 5 bases and the V segment lost 8 bases, leaving 12 bases of the junction unmatched. The CDR3 extends over 15 amino acids. CDR3 sequence reads: CASWLRQGVWETQYF. CDR3 nucleotide sequence: TGCGCCAGCTGGTTGAGACAGGGGGTTTGGGAGACCCAGTACTTC.

The rearrangement uses TRBV2 and TRBJ2-7, with 8 bases fitting TRBD2. The CDR3 runs to 17 residues. The junction had 18 bases not matched to a gene; V was cut back by 4 bases and J by 7 bases. The germline V gene encodes CDR1 SNHLY and CDR2 FYNNEI. CDR3 protein: CASSAGTGAGVSREQYF. The CDR3 bases are TGTGCCAGCAGTGCCGGCACAGGAGCGGGAGTATCGCGGGAGCAGTACTTC.

V gene TRBV20-1 combines with J gene TRBJ2-7; unclear D gene. V lost 7 bases and J lost 3, with 7 bases in between. Germline CDR1 DFQATT, CDR2 SNEGSKA (reference sequence). The CDR3 consists of 10 residues. The CDR3 DNA sequence: TGCAGTGTCTCCTTCTACGAGCAGTACTTC. Encoded protein: CSVSFYEQYF.

CDR3 sequence: CASSEYQGDTEAFF. The CDR3 coding sequence is TGCGCCAGCAGTGAGTATCAGGGGGACACTGAAGCTTTCTTT. This chain joins TRBV10-2 and TRBJ1-1, with 7 positions matching TRBD1. Germline lookup yields CDR1 WSHSY and CDR2 SAAADI. This CDR3 contains 14 residues. Trimming cost V 1 base and J 3 bases; bases outside gene matches: 2.

The chain links TRBV5-1 to TRBJ2-7; D unclear. This CDR3 spans 12 amino acids. Germline V lookup: CDR1 SGHRS, CDR2 YFSETQ. Trimming took off 4 bases at V and 0 bases at J, with 5 bases between the two ends. CDR3: CASSRGSYEQYF. CDR3 in DNA: TGCGCCAGCAGCCGCGGCTCCTACGAGCAGTACTTC.

Concerning this clone itself: This CDR3 is also generated by other DNA sequences in the sample. This rearrangement joins TRBV9 to TRBJ1-1, with D uncertain. V gave up 2 bases and J gave up 1 base, with 6 bases separating them. The CDR3 is 13 amino acids. Per germline, CDR1 SGDLS and CDR2 YYNGEE. CDR3 in amino acids: CASSVAGNTEAFF. CDR3 bases: TGTGCCAGCAGCGTTGCAGGGAACACTGAAGCTTTCTTT.